Described below is a single T cell receptor (beta chain) sequence and its context. The sample is drawn from a study of blood T cell repertoires in COVID-19. V gave up 4 bases and J gave up 2 bases; unmatched junction bases: 3. Germline V gene sequence: CDR1 SGHNT, CDR2 YYREEE (reference sequence). The CDR3 spans 14 residues. The protocol was immunoSEQ multiplex PCR, while the TCRdb copy is restricted to in-frame clones and leaves out a portion. The data contain around 89,000 clones, more than 70% of them singletons. The chain is built from TRBV5-4 and TRBJ1-5; 7 bases fit TRBD1. The sample was peripheral blood. This TCR derives from a woman older than 75 with acute or convalescent COVID-19. The DNA for the CDR3 is TGTGCCAGCAGCCCGGGGACAGGCAATCAGCCCCAGCATTTT. Protein product: CASSPGTGNQPQHF.